These T cell receptor beta chains were read from a single sample in a study of cytomegalovirus exposure and HLA in healthy donors. The data were produced by immunoSEQ multiplex PCR, yet TCRdb's version contains in-frame clones alone and is incomplete. The data contain about 160,000 clones, 65% to 85% of them singletons. Source material: PBMCs. The receptors here all came from a man aged 55 to 70 in good health and CMV-seronegative. Each CDR3 is given with its conserved first and last residue. A D gene is named only where the DNA matches it firmly. The size field is filled for only some rows; it gives once, few, many or a size class.

cdr3_aa: CASTSTSGAHNEQFF
cdr3_nt: TGTGCCAGCACCTCAACTAGCGGTGCTCACAATGAGCAGTTCTTC
j_call: TRBJ2-1
d_call: TRBD2
v_call: TRBV2
clone_size: NA

cdr3_aa: CASSSTENYGYTF
cdr3_nt: TGTGCCAGCAGTTCGACAGAGAACTATGGCTACACCTTC
j_call: TRBJ1-2
d_call: NA
v_call: TRBV28
clone_size: NA

cdr3_aa: CASTFGQGHGYTF
cdr3_nt: TGTGCCAGCACATTTGGACAGGGCCATGGCTACACCTTC
j_call: TRBJ1-2
d_call: TRBD1
v_call: TRBV5-6
clone_size: NA

cdr3_aa: CASSQGQTLGTEAFF
cdr3_nt: TGCGCCAGCAGCCAAGGACAGACCCTGGGGACTGAAGCTTTCTTT
j_call: TRBJ1-1
d_call: NA
v_call: TRBV4-1
clone_size: NA

cdr3_aa: CASSLSITGLGNEQFF
cdr3_nt: TGTGCCAGCAGTTTATCTATAACAGGGCTAGGGAATGAGCAGTTCTTC
j_call: TRBJ2-1
d_call: NA
v_call: TRBV27
clone_size: NA

cdr3_aa: CASSSDRWNLEAFF
cdr3_nt: TGCGCCAGCAGCTCAGACAGGTGGAACCTTGAAGCTTTCTTT
j_call: TRBJ1-1
d_call: NA
v_call: TRBV5-1
clone_size: NA

cdr3_aa: CASSIVAGRDEQYF
cdr3_nt: TGTGCCAGTAGTATAGTGGCAGGGAGGGACGAGCAGTACTTC
j_call: TRBJ2-7
d_call: TRBD2
v_call: TRBV19
clone_size: NA

cdr3_aa: CASSLELNSYEQYF
cdr3_nt: TGCGCCAGCAGCTTGGAACTGAATTCCTACGAGCAGTACTTC
j_call: TRBJ2-7
d_call: NA
v_call: TRBV5-1
clone_size: NA

cdr3_aa: CASSTDRAGANVLTF
cdr3_nt: TGTGCCAGCAGCACCGACAGGGCTGGGGCCAACGTCCTGACTTTC
j_call: TRBJ2-6
d_call: TRBD1
v_call: TRBV6-4
clone_size: NA

cdr3_aa: CASSSVRTGVWTEAFF
cdr3_nt: TGTGCCAGCAGTTCCGTGCGGACAGGGGTGTGGACTGAAGCTTTCTTT
j_call: TRBJ1-1
d_call: TRBD1
v_call: TRBV28
clone_size: NA

cdr3_aa: CASSMLGQGLREQYF
cdr3_nt: TGTGCCAGCAGTATGCTGGGACAGGGTCTAAGGGAGCAGTACTTC
j_call: TRBJ2-7
d_call: TRBD1
v_call: TRBV5-5
clone_size: NA

cdr3_aa: CASSRFGTSSGNTIYF
cdr3_nt: TGTGCCAGCAGCCGGTTCGGGACAAGCTCTGGAAACACCATATATTTT
j_call: TRBJ1-3
d_call: NA
v_call: TRBV14
clone_size: few

cdr3_aa: CASSFYREAQHF
cdr3_nt: TGTGCCAGCAGCTTTTACCGGGAAGCCCAGCATTTT
j_call: TRBJ1-5
d_call: NA
v_call: TRBV7-2
clone_size: once

cdr3_aa: CATSSGTPYEQYF
cdr3_nt: TGTGCCACCAGCAGCGGGACACCCTACGAGCAGTACTTC
j_call: TRBJ2-7
d_call: NA
v_call: TRBV15
clone_size: NA

cdr3_aa: CASSLVALGGQGPRETQYF
cdr3_nt: TGTGCCAGCAGCTTAGTCGCGCTAGGGGGACAGGGTCCGCGAGAGACCCAGTACTTC
j_call: TRBJ2-5
d_call: TRBD1
v_call: TRBV7-6
clone_size: NA

cdr3_aa: CARGIGTGKETQYF
cdr3_nt: TGTGCCAGGGGGATCGGGACAGGGAAAGAGACCCAGTACTTC
j_call: TRBJ2-5
d_call: TRBD1
v_call: TRBV6-5
clone_size: once

cdr3_aa: CASSFGRAVYEQYF
cdr3_nt: TGTGCCAGCAGCTTCGGCAGGGCTGTCTACGAGCAGTACTTC
j_call: TRBJ2-7
d_call: NA
v_call: TRBV5-6
clone_size: NA

cdr3_aa: CASRSGCRREQYF
cdr3_nt: TGTGCCAGCAGATCAGGGTGTCGTCGCGAGCAGTACTTC
j_call: TRBJ2-7
d_call: NA
v_call: TRBV11-3
clone_size: once

cdr3_aa: CASSQGRSSGVSYNEQFF
cdr3_nt: TGTGCCAGCAGTCAGGGGAGGAGTAGCGGGGTTTCCTACAATGAGCAGTTCTTC
j_call: TRBJ2-1
d_call: TRBD2
v_call: TRBV27
clone_size: NA

cdr3_aa: CASSGARHGTGVGYTF
cdr3_nt: TGTGCCAGCAGCGGAGCCCGGCACGGGACAGGGGTCGGCTACACCTTC
j_call: TRBJ1-2
d_call: TRBD1
v_call: TRBV9
clone_size: NA

cdr3_aa: CASRMDSDYGYTF
cdr3_nt: TGTGCCAGTAGAATGGACAGCGACTATGGCTACACCTTC
j_call: TRBJ1-2
d_call: NA
v_call: TRBV19
clone_size: NA

cdr3_aa: CASSQDLSPPGGAFF
cdr3_nt: TGTGCCAGCAGCCAAGATCTCAGTCCGCCGGGAGGAGCTTTCTTT
j_call: TRBJ1-1
d_call: NA
v_call: TRBV4-2
clone_size: NA

cdr3_aa: CASSPDSGSGNTIYF
cdr3_nt: TGTGCCAGCAGCCCGGACTCGGGCTCTGGAAACACCATATATTTT
j_call: TRBJ1-3
d_call: NA
v_call: TRBV7-2
clone_size: NA

cdr3_aa: CASSLDGGGNEKLFF
cdr3_nt: TGCGCCAGCAGCTTGGACGGGGGGGGTAATGAAAAACTGTTTTTT
j_call: TRBJ1-4
d_call: NA
v_call: TRBV5-1
clone_size: NA

cdr3_aa: CASSQGQWGETQYF
cdr3_nt: TGCGCCAGCAGCCAAGGACAGTGGGGAGAGACCCAGTACTTC
j_call: TRBJ2-5
d_call: NA
v_call: TRBV5-1
clone_size: few

cdr3_aa: CASRNQGALTGELFF
cdr3_nt: TGTGCCAGCAGAAACCAGGGGGCCCTCACCGGGGAGCTGTTTTTT
j_call: TRBJ2-2
d_call: TRBD1
v_call: TRBV7-2
clone_size: once

cdr3_aa: CASSIGRTVFSYNEQFF
cdr3_nt: TGTGCCAGTAGTATTGGTCGGACAGTCTTCTCCTACAATGAGCAGTTCTTC
j_call: TRBJ2-1
d_call: NA
v_call: TRBV19
clone_size: few

cdr3_aa: CASSLGSRGLDTQYF
cdr3_nt: TGCGCCAGCAGCTTGGGGTCGCGGGGGTTAGATACGCAGTATTTT
j_call: TRBJ2-3
d_call: TRBD2
v_call: TRBV5-1
clone_size: NA

cdr3_aa: CASSFQGSNTEAFF
cdr3_nt: TGTGCCAGCAGCTTTCAGGGGTCGAACACTGAAGCTTTCTTT
j_call: TRBJ1-1
d_call: NA
v_call: TRBV7-9
clone_size: once

cdr3_aa: CASSQETGGLHEQYF
cdr3_nt: TGCGCCAGCAGCCAAGAGACAGGGGGGCTCCACGAGCAGTACTTC
j_call: TRBJ2-7
d_call: TRBD1
v_call: TRBV4-3
clone_size: NA

cdr3_aa: CASGSRVGNTEAFF
cdr3_nt: TGTGCCAGCGGCTCCAGGGTGGGGAACACTGAAGCTTTCTTT
j_call: TRBJ1-1
d_call: NA
v_call: TRBV7-8
clone_size: NA

cdr3_aa: CASSLGHSYEQYF
cdr3_nt: TGTGCCAGCAGCTTAGGCCACAGCTACGAGCAGTACTTC
j_call: TRBJ2-7
d_call: NA
v_call: TRBV7-8
clone_size: NA

cdr3_aa: CASSAGGSQIHEQYF
cdr3_nt: TGCGCCAGCAGCGCGGGGGGCTCCCAGATACACGAGCAGTACTTC
j_call: TRBJ2-7
d_call: TRBD2
v_call: TRBV5-1
clone_size: NA

cdr3_aa: CAWSPGGQPQHF
cdr3_nt: TGTGCCTGGAGCCCGGGAGGTCAGCCCCAGCATTTT
j_call: TRBJ1-5
d_call: NA
v_call: TRBV30
clone_size: NA

cdr3_aa: CASSLYGGGSGNTIYF
cdr3_nt: TGTGCCAGCAGCTTGTATGGCGGCGGCTCTGGAAACACCATATATTTT
j_call: TRBJ1-3
d_call: NA
v_call: TRBV5-6
clone_size: few

cdr3_aa: CASSQDLSGGAYNEQFF
cdr3_nt: TGCGCCAGCAGCCAAGATCTATCCGGGGGTGCCTACAATGAGCAGTTCTTC
j_call: TRBJ2-1
d_call: NA
v_call: TRBV4-3
clone_size: few

cdr3_aa: CASSQGPGQTSSYEQYF
cdr3_nt: TGCGCCAGCAGCCAAGGACCGGGACAGACGAGCTCCTACGAGCAGTACTTC
j_call: TRBJ2-7
d_call: TRBD1
v_call: TRBV4-1
clone_size: NA

cdr3_aa: CASSELGGIKETQYF
cdr3_nt: TGTGCCAGCAGTGAACTAGGGGGAATAAAAGAGACCCAGTACTTC
j_call: TRBJ2-5
d_call: NA
v_call: TRBV2
clone_size: NA

cdr3_aa: CASSPLAGDTGELFF
cdr3_nt: TGTGCCAGCAGCCCACTAGCGGGGGACACCGGGGAGCTGTTTTTT
j_call: TRBJ2-2
d_call: TRBD2
v_call: TRBV4-2
clone_size: NA

cdr3_aa: CASSYSLDEQFF
cdr3_nt: TGTGCCAGCAGTTACTCTCTCGATGAGCAGTTCTTC
j_call: TRBJ2-1
d_call: NA
v_call: TRBV6-5
clone_size: NA

cdr3_aa: CASSTQAPYYEQYF
cdr3_nt: TGTGCCAGCAGTACACAGGCGCCATACTACGAGCAGTACTTC
j_call: TRBJ2-7
d_call: NA
v_call: TRBV28
clone_size: NA

cdr3_aa: CASSESGLNTEAFF
cdr3_nt: TGTGCCAGCAGCGAGTCAGGTCTGAACACTGAAGCTTTCTTT
j_call: TRBJ1-1
d_call: NA
v_call: TRBV7-2
clone_size: NA

cdr3_aa: CASSLGDRPYEQYF
cdr3_nt: TGCGCCAGCAGCTTGGGGGACAGGCCCTACGAGCAGTACTTC
j_call: TRBJ2-7
d_call: TRBD1
v_call: TRBV5-1
clone_size: NA

cdr3_aa: CASSSSQGCSDTQYF
cdr3_nt: TGTGCCAGCAGCTCGTCACAGGGGTGCTCAGATACGCAGTATTTT
j_call: TRBJ2-3
d_call: NA
v_call: TRBV12-1
clone_size: NA